The 20 T cell receptor beta chains reported below all come from one sample, sequenced in a study of Ad26.COV2.S vaccination and SARS-CoV-2 variants. Sequenced by immunoSEQ multiplex PCR; TCRdb stores in-frame clones only, minus some. Here the sample spans some 190,000 clones, 87% being singletons. This specimen consisted of peripheral blood, obtained after recovery from COVID-19. These receptors were collected from a human donor who had recovered from COVID-19.

This chain joins TRBV19 and TRBJ1-5, with D maybe TRBD1 (5 bases). Germline V lookup: CDR1 LNHDA, CDR2 SQIVND (reference sequence). The CDR3 sequence is 16 residues long. The ends were cut back, 6 bases at V and 7 bases at J, with 22 bases in the middle. The CDR3 region is CASRPSPEGLRQPQHF. The CDR3, as DNA: TGTGCCAGTAGACCGAGCCCAGAGGGGCTTCGGCAGCCCCAGCATTTT.

The chain uses TRBV10-3 and TRBJ2-2; D is tentatively TRBD1 or TRBD2 (5 bases each). The CDR3 contains 15 residues. V lost 4 bases and J 1 base, leaving 10 bases between the germline ends. Germline values: CDR1 ENHRY, CDR2 SYGVKD. The CDR3 DNA sequence: TGTGCCATCAGTGGCCGGGACCAGAACACCGGGGAGCTGTTTTTT. It is translated as CAISGRDQNTGELFF.

The chain links TRBV3-1 (or the pseudogene TRBV3-2) to TRBJ2-1; tentatively, D is TRBD1 (5 bases). This CDR3 has 15 amino acids. Germline V lookup: CDR1 LGHDT, CDR2 YNNKEL (reference sequence). V lost 1 base, J lost 7 bases, and 14 bases lay in between. CDR3 nucleotides: TGTGCCAGCAGCCAAGGTATGTCCAACAGGAATGAGCAGTTCTTC. Protein product: CASSQGMSNRNEQFF.

V is TRBV29-1 and J is TRBJ2-1, with 9 bases matching TRBD2. Germline V lookup: CDR1 SQVTM, CDR2 ANQGSEA. The trim removed 8 bases at V and 0 bases at J, leaving 8 bases unmatched. The CDR3 runs to 15 residues. The CDR3 DNA is TGCAGCCTTGGGAGTAGCGGGAGCTCCTACAATGAGCAGTTCTTC. Translated: CSLGSSGSSYNEQFF.

The genes are TRBV4-1 and TRBJ2-3; TRBD1 might be the D (6 bases). Trimming pared 7 bases from V and 6 bases from J, leaving 8 bases between. Looked up from germline, CDR1 is MGHRA and CDR2 is YSYEKL. The CDR3 has 11 amino acids. The CDR3 here is CASMRGDTQYF. In DNA, the CDR3 is TGCGCCAGCATGAGGGGGGATACGCAGTATTTT.

DNA of the CDR3: TGTGCCAGCAGCTTGGCCGGATCCCCCGGGACTGAAGCTTTCTTT. It codes for CASSLAGSPGTEAFF. V usage is TRBV5-6 and J usage is TRBJ1-1, with unresolved D. V lost 0 bases, J lost 5 bases, and 14 bases lay in between. In germline, CDR1 is SGHDT, CDR2 YYEEEE. The CDR3 extends over 15 amino acids.

V usage is TRBV4-2 and J usage is TRBJ2-7, with D hard to call. Trimming took off 5 bases at V and 4 bases at J, with 6 bases between the two ends. Germline values: CDR1 LGHNA, CDR2 YNFKEQ. The CDR3 length is 11 residues. The CDR3 sequence: CASSSPYEQYF. CDR3 coding DNA: TGTGCCAGCAGCTCCCCTTACGAGCAGTACTTC.

This clone showed up just once. This chain connects TRBV6-5 to TRBJ1-3; 7 nucleotides align to TRBD1. The V gene's germline CDR1 is MNHEY and CDR2 SVGAGI. This CDR3 is 16 amino acids long. V dropped 0 bases and J dropped 1; count of bases not matched to a gene: 3. The CDR3 reads CASSYSTGTSGNTIYF. The CDR3 coding sequence is TGTGCCAGCAGTTACTCGACAGGGACTTCTGGAAACACCATATATTTT.

The V gene is TRBV3-1 (or the pseudogene TRBV3-2), the J gene TRBJ2-1; 10 bases match TRBD2. This CDR3 region has 12 residues. CDR1 is LGHDT and CDR2 is YNNKEL in the germline V gene (reference sequence). The J segment lost 12 bases and the V segment lost 8 bases, leaving 7 bases of the junction unmatched. CDR3 region: CASGALAGPQFF. DNA for the CDR3: TGTGCCAGCGGGGCACTAGCGGGACCGCAGTTCTTC.

The V gene is TRBV5-6, the J gene TRBJ2-7; unclear D gene. V lost 0 bases, J lost 3 bases, and 10 bases lay in between. This CDR3 region has 14 residues. Germline loops: CDR1 SGHDT, CDR2 YYEEEE. The CDR3 region is CASSLGGSLYEQYF. The CDR3 nucleotides read TGTGCCAGCAGCTTGGGAGGCAGTCTCTACGAGCAGTACTTC.

This chain links TRBV6-5 with TRBJ1-1; 9 bases match TRBD1. The CDR3 length is 16 residues. Germline V CDR1 and CDR2: MNHEY, SVGAGI. The trim removed 0 bases at V and 0 bases at J, leaving 2 bases unmatched. CDR3 protein: CASSYSRQGVNTEAFF. The CDR3 bases are TGTGCCAGCAGTTACTCTCGACAGGGGGTGAACACTGAAGCTTTCTTT.

V usage is TRBV11-3 and J usage is TRBJ1-5; D gene unclear. The CDR3 sequence is 16 residues long. Trimming removed 1 base from V and 3 bases from J, with 13 bases in between. Per germline, CDR1 SGHNT and CDR2 YENEEA. As DNA, the CDR3 is TGTGCCAGCAGCTTAGTGGTTTGGGCCCTCAATCAGCCCCAGCATTTT. Its translation is CASSLVVWALNQPQHF.

The V gene is TRBV15, the J gene TRBJ2-1; 9 bases fit TRBD1. From germline, CDR1 is LNHNV and CDR2 YYDKDF (reference sequence). The CDR3 sequence is 18 residues long. V was clipped by 5 bases and J by 4 bases; unmatched bases: 15. The CDR3 loop reads CATSAGTGSYLGYNEQFF. For the CDR3, the DNA is TGTGCCACCAGCGCGGGGACAGGGTCTTATTTGGGATACAATGAGCAGTTCTTC.

The chain has TRBV24-1 and TRBJ1-4; TRBD1 matches 7 bases. The CDR3 has 17 amino acids. V was clipped by 4 bases and J by 8 bases; unmatched bases: 15. The germline V gene has CDR1 KGHDR and CDR2 SFDVKD. The CDR3: CATSDRDRTGGDEKLFF. The CDR3 DNA sequence: TGTGCCACCAGTGACCGCGATAGGACAGGAGGCGACGAAAAACTGTTTTTT.

The CDR3 DNA is TGTGCCAGCAGCCAAGAATTCACCCTTAACTCCTACGAGCAGTACTTC. Translation gives CASSQEFTLNSYEQYF. The V call is TRBV3-1 (or the pseudogene TRBV3-2), the J call TRBJ2-7; no clear D gene. This CDR3 is 16 amino acids long. Germline CDR1 is LGHDT and CDR2 is YNNKEL (reference sequence). V was trimmed by 0 bases and J by 0 bases, leaving 12 bases between them.

The DNA for the CDR3 is TGTGCCAGCAGCTTGGTAGACGGGACAGATACGCAGTATTTT. Translated, it gives CASSLVDGTDTQYF. The chain joins TRBV5-8 to TRBJ2-3; D is ambiguous. The CDR3 runs to 14 residues. V dropped 0 bases and J dropped 3 bases, with 8 bases sitting between them. Per germline, CDR1 SGHTS and CDR2 YDEGEE.

This chain links TRBV11-3 with TRBJ1-6; 7 positions match TRBD1. The CDR3 length is 14 residues. After removal of 5 bases from V and 13 bases from J, the junction contained 11 bases not matched to a gene. In germline, CDR1 is SGHNT, CDR2 YENEEA. The CDR3 nucleotides are TGTGCCAGCAGCGAACAGGGGTCTGCGAGTCCCCTCCACTTT. Its protein product is CASSEQGSASPLHF.

This chain connects TRBV5-6 to TRBJ1-4; no clear D gene. This CDR3 is 15 amino acids long. The ends were cut back, 0 bases at V and 8 bases at J, with 14 bases in the middle. Germline CDR1 and CDR2: SGHDT and YYEEEE. CDR3 residues: CASSLESGLIEKLFF. The CDR3 nucleotides are TGTGCCAGCAGCTTGGAGTCCGGATTGATCGAAAAACTGTTTTTT.

J is TRBJ1-4 and V is TRBV4-1, with a possible D match to TRBD1 (6 bases). This CDR3 contains 16 residues. Germline CDR1 reads MGHRA; CDR2 reads YSYEKL. Trimming removed 5 bases at V and 0 bases at J, with 13 bases between. CDR3 region: CASSTRQVATNEKLFF. CDR3 DNA sequence: TGCGCCAGCAGCACACGACAGGTCGCAACTAATGAAAAACTGTTTTTT.

This clone was seen a handful of times. The rearrangement links TRBV2 to TRBJ1-2; 9 nucleotides line up with TRBD1. The V gene end was trimmed by 5 bases and the J gene end by 6 bases; junction bases not matched to a gene: 13. Germline V gene lookup returns CDR1 SNHLY and CDR2 FYNNEI. This CDR3 region has 16 residues. CDR3 sequence (DNA): TGTGCCAGCAGTTACAGGGGGCGCAGCTCGTCGGATGGCTACACCTTC. Translation: CASSYRGRSSSDGYTF.